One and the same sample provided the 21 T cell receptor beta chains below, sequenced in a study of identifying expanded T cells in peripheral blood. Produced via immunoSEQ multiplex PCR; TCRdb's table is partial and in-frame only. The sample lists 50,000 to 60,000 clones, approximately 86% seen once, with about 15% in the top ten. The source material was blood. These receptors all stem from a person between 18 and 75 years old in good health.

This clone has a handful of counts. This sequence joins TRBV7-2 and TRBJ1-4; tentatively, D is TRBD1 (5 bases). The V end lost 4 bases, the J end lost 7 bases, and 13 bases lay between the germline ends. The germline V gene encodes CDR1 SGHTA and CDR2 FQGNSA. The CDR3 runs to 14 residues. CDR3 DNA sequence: TGTGCCAGCAGCTCACTGGGGGGTGTTGAAAAACTGTTTTTT. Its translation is CASSSLGGVEKLFF.

The DNA of the CDR3 is TGTGCCAGCAGTCTACGGACGGGGCCCTACGAGCAGTACGTC. Encoded protein: CASSLRTGPYEQYV. The V gene is TRBV6-1, the J gene TRBJ2-7, with D perhaps being TRBD1 or TRBD2 (5 bases each). Trimming removed 5 bases from V and 2 bases from J, with 13 bases in between. The CDR3 is made up of 14 amino acids. Germline V gene sequence: CDR1 MNHNS, CDR2 SASEGT.

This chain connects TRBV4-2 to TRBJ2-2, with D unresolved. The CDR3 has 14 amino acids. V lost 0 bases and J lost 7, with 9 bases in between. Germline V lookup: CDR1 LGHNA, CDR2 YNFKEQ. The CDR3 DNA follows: TGTGCCAGCAGCCAAGATACGCAAGGCGGGGAGCTGTTTTTT. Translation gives CASSQDTQGGELFF.

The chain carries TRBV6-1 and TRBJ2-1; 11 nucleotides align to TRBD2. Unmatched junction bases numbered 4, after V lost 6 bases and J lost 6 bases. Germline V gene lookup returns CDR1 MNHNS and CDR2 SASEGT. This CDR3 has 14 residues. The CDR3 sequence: CASRLAGGLNEQFF. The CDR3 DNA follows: TGTGCCAGCAGGCTAGCGGGAGGACTCAATGAGCAGTTCTTC.

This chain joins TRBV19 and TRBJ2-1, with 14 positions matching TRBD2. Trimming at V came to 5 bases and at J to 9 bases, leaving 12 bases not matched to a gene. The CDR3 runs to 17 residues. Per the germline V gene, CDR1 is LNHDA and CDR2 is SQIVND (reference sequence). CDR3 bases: TGTGCCAGTAGTGTTACCGGGACTAGCGGGAGAGGGAGTGAGCAGTTCTTC. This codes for CASSVTGTSGRGSEQFF.

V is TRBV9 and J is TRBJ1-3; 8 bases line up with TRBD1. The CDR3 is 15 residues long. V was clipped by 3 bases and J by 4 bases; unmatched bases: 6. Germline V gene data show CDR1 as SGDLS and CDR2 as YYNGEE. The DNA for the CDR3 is TGTGCCAGCAGCGGACAAAGGACAGGGGGAAACACCATATATTTT. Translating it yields CASSGQRTGGNTIYF. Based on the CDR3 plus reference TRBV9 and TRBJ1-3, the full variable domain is DSGVTQTPKHLITATGQRVTLRCSPRSGDLSVYWYQQSLDQGLQFLIQYYNGEERAKGNILERFSAQQFPDLHSELNLSSLELGDSALYFCASSGQRTGGNTIYFGEGSWLTVV.

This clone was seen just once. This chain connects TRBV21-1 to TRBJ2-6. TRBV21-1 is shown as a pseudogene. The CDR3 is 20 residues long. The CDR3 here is CASSKDSGGRTCSGANVLTF. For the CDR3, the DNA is TGTGCCAGCAGCAAGGATAGTGGGGGGCGTACTTGCTCTGGGGCCAACGTCCTGACTTTC.

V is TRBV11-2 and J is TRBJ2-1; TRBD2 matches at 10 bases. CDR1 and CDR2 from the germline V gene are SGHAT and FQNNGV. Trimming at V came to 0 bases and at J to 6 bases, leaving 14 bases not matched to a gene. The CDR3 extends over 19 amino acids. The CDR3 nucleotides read TGTGCCAGCAGCTTAGATTTTCTAGCGGGAGCGTTAGAACTCAATGAGCAGTTCTTC. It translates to CASSLDFLAGALELNEQFF.

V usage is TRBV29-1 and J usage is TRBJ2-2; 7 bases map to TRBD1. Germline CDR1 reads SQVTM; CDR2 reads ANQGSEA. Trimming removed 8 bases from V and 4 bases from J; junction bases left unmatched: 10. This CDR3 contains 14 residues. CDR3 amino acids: CSSPGQRPTGELFF. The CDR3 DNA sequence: TGCAGCTCCCCGGGACAGAGACCCACCGGGGAGCTGTTTTTT.

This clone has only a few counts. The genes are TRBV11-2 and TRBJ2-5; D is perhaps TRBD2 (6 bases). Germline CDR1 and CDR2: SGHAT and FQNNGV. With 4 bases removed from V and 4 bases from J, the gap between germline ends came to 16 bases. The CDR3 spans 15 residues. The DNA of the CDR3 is TGTGCCAGCAGCTCGTACGGAGGGGTGGGAGAGACCCAGTACTTC. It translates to CASSSYGGVGETQYF.

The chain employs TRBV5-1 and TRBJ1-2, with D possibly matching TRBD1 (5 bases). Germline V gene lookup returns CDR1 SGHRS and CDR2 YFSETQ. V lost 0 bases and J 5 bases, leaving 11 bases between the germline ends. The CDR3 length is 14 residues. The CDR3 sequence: CASSLAGAEYGYTF. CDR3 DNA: TGCGCCAGCAGCTTGGCCGGGGCAGAGTATGGCTACACCTTC.

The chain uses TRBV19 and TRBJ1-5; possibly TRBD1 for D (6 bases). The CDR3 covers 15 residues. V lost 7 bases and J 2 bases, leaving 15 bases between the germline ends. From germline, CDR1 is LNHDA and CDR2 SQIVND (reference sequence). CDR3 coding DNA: TGTGCCAGTACCATGGGGGCAGACGGCAATCAGCCCCAGCATTTT. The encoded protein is CASTMGADGNQPQHF.

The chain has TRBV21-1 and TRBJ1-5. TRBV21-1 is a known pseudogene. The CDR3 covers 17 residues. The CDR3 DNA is TGTGCCAGCAGCAAAGCGGGTGTGGGCAGGGAGACTCAGCCCCAGCATTTT. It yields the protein CASSKAGVGRETQPQHF.

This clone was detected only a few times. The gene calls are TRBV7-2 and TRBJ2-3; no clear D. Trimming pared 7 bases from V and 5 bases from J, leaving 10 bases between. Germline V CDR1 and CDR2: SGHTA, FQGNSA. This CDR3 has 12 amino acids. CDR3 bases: TGTGCCAGCACCATCGTAGGAGATACGCAGTATTTT. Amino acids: CASTIVGDTQYF.

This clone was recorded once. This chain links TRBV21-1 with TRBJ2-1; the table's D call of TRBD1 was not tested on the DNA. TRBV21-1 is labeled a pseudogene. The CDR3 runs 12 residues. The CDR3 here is CARKGPGNEQFF. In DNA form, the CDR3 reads TGTGCCAGGAAGGGGCCTGGCAATGAGCAGTTCTTC.

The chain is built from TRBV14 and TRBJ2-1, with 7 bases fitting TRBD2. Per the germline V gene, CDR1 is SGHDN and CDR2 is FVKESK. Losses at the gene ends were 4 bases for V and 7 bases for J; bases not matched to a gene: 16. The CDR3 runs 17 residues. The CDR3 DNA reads TGTGCCAGCAGCCGACCTCCGGGGGAGGGGTTCTCAAATGAGCAGTTCTTC. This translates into CASSRPPGEGFSNEQFF.

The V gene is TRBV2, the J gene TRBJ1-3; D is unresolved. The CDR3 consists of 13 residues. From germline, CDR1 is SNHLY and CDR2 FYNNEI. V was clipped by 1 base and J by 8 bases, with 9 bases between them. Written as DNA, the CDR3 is TGTGCCAGCAGTGAAGTATCGGCCCACACCATATATTTT. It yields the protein CASSEVSAHTIYF.

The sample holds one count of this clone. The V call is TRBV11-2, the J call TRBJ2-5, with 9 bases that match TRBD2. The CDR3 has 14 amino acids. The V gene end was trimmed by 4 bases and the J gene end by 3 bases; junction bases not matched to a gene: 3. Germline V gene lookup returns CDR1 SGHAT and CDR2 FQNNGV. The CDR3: CASSSGLAEETQYF. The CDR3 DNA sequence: TGTGCCAGCAGCTCGGGACTAGCAGAAGAGACCCAGTACTTC.

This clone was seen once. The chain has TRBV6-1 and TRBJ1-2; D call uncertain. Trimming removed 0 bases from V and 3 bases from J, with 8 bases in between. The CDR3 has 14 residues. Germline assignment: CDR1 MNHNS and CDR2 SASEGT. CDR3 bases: TGTGCCAGCAGTGAAGCCGGGAGAGACTATGGCTACACCTTC. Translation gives CASSEAGRDYGYTF.

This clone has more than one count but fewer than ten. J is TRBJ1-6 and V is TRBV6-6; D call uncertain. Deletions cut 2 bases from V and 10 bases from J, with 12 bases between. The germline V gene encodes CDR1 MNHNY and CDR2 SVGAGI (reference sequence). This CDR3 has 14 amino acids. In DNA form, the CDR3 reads TGTGCCAGCAGTTACGCAGGCCCAAACTCACCCCTCCACTTT. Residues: CASSYAGPNSPLHF.

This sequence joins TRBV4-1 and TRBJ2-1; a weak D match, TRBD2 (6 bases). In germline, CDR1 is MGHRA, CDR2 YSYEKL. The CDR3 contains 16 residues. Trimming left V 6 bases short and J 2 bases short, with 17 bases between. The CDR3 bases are TGCGCCAGCAGTCGCTCAACGGGGGAGACCTACAATGAGCAGTTCTTC. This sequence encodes CASSRSTGETYNEQFF.